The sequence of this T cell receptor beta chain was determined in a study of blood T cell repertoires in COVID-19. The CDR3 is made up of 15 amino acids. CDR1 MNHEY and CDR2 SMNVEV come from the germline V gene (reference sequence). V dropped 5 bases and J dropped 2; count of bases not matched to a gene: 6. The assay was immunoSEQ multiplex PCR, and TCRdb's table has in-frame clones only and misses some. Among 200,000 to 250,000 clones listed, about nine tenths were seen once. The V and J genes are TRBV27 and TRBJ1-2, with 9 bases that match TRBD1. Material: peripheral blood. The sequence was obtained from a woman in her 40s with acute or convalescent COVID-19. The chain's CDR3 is CASSRRDRENYGYTF. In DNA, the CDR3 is TGTGCCAGCAGTCGCCGGGACAGGGAAAACTATGGCTACACCTTC.